This T cell receptor beta chain was identified during a study of human T cells and chemical hapten exposure. Looking at the study overall: Patients were given diphenylcyclopropenone on the scalp weekly across the roughly 25-week study. Alopecia areata, totalis or universalis affected patients, mainly female.

Findings and limits, study-wide: Unchanged with DPC sensitization were TCRs above 1 in 1000 frequency.

Concerning this clonotype itself: What it recognizes is unknown.

The CDR3 is 14 residues long. V gave up 0 bases and J gave up 5 bases, with 9 bases separating them. Germline V gives CDR1 SGHTA, CDR2 FQGNSA. TCRdb passed the RACE reads through MiXCR, listing each CDR3 protein once. Here the sample spans more than 85,000 distinct CDR3 sequences, less than 10% being singletons. The sample's time point: patch test 2, 6 weeks after DPC sensitization. Documented treatment: therapeutic diphenylcyclopropenone sensitization with weekly scalp DPC. The sample was whole blood, taken in connection with sensitization to the hapten diphenylcyclopropenone (DPC). This chain joins TRBV7-2 and TRBJ2-3; TRBD2 is a possible D gene (5 bases). The clonotype originates from a woman in her forties with alopecia areata. Some clones in this sample may be carry-over from other donors' samples. CDR3: CASSLARAVDTQYF. The CDR3 region has the DNA TGTGCCAGCAGCTTAGCGAGGGCAGTAGATACGCAGTATTTT.